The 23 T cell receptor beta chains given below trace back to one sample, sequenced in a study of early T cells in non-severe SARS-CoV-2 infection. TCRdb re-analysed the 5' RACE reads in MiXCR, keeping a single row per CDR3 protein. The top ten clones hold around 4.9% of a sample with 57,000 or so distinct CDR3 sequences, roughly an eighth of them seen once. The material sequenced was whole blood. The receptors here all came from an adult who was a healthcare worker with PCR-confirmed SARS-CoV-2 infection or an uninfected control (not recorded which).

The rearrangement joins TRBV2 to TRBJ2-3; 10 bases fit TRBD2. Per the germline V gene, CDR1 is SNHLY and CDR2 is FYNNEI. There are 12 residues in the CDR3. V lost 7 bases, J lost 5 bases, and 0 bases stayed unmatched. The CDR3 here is CASKREGDTQYF. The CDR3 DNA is TGTGCCAGCAAGCGGGAGGGAGATACGCAGTATTTT.

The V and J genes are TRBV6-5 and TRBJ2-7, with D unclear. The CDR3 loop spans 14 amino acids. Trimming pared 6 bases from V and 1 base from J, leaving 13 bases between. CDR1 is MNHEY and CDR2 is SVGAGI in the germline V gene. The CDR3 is CASRRQPLSYEQYF. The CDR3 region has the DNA TGTGCCAGCAGACGTCAACCATTATCCTACGAGCAGTACTTC.

CDR3 in amino acids: CASSPRMPLNTGELFF. The CDR3 DNA follows: TGTGCCAGCAGCCCACGGATGCCTCTAAACACCGGGGAGCTGTTTTTT. The chain uses TRBV7-9 and TRBJ2-2; the D is unclear. CDR1 and CDR2 (germline): SEHNR, FQNEAQ (reference sequence). This CDR3 comprises 16 residues. V shed 5 bases and J shed 2 bases, with 15 bases lying between them.

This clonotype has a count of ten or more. CDR3 in amino acids: CAIQGGNQPQHF. CDR3 sequence (DNA): TGTGCCATCCAGGGTGGCAATCAGCCCCAGCATTTT. The gene calls are TRBV28 and TRBJ1-5; tentative D call: TRBD1 (5 bases). Germline assignment: CDR1 MDHEN and CDR2 SYDVKM. The CDR3 is 12 residues long. The V and J ends lost 10 bases and 2 bases respectively, with 9 bases between them.

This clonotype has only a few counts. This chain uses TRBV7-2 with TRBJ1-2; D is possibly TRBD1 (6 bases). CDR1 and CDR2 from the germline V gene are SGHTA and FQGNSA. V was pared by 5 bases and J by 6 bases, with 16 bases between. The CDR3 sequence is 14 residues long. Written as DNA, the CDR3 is TGTGCCAGCAGCGGCGTACGGACAGAGCATGGCTACACCTTC. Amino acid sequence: CASSGVRTEHGYTF.

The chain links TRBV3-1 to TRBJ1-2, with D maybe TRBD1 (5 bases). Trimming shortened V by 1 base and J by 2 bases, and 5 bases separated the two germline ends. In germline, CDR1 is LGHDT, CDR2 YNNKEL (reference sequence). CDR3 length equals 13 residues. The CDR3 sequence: CASSQGQNYGYTF. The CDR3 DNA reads TGTGCCAGCAGCCAAGGACAGAACTATGGCTACACCTTC.

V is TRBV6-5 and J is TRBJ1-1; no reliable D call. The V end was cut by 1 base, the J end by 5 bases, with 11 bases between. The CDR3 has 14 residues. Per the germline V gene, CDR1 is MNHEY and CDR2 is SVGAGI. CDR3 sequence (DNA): TGTGCCAGCAGTTACTACGGGGTTGAGACTGAAGCTTTCTTT. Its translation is CASSYYGVETEAFF.

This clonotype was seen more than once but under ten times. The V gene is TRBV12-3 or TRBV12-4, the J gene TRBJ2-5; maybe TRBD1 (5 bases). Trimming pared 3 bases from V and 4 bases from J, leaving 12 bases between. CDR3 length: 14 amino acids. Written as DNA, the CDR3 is TGTGCCAGCAGTTTGAACAGGCCCCCAGAGACCCAGTACTTC. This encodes CASSLNRPPETQYF.

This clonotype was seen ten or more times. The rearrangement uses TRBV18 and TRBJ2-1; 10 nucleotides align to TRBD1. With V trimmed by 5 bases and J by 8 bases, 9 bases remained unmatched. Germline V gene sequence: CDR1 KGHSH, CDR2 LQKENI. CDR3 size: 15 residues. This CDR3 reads CASSAGTGVLYEQFF. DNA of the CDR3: TGTGCCAGCTCAGCCGGGACAGGGGTCCTCTATGAGCAGTTCTTC.

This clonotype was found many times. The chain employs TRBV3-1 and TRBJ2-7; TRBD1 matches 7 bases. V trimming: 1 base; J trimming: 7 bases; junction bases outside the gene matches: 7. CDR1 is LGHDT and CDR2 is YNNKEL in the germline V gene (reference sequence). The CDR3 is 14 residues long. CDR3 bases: TGTGCCAGCAGCCAAGGGCAGGGGGAAAGGGAGCAGTACTTC. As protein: CASSQGQGEREQYF.

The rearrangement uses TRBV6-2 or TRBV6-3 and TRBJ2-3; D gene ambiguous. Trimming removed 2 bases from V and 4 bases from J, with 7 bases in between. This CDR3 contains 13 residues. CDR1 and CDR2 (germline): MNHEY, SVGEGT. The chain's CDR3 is CASSYPPADTQYF. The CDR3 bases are TGTGCCAGCAGTTACCCCCCTGCAGATACGCAGTATTTT.

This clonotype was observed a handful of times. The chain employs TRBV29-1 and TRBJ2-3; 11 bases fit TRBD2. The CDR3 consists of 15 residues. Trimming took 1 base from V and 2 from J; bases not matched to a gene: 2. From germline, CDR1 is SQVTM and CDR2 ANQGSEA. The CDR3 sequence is CSVEGGLAATDTQYF. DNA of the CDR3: TGCAGCGTTGAAGGGGGACTAGCGGCCACAGATACGCAGTATTTT.

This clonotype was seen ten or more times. The CDR3 loop reads CATSAAGRNEKLFF. The DNA for the CDR3 is TGTGCCACCAGTGCTGCAGGGAGAAATGAAAAACTGTTTTTT. V and J are TRBV24-1 and TRBJ1-4; possibly TRBD1 for D (5 bases). Germline V gene sequence: CDR1 KGHDR, CDR2 SFDVKD. V lost 5 bases and J lost 5, with 11 bases in between. The CDR3 is 14 amino acids.

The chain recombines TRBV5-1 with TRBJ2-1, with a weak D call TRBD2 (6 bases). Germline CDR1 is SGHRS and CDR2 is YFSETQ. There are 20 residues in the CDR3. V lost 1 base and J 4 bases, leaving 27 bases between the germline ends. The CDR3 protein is CASSLTPAGGILNGYNEQFF. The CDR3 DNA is TGCGCCAGCAGCTTGACCCCGGCCGGGGGTATCCTCAATGGGTACAATGAGCAGTTCTTC.

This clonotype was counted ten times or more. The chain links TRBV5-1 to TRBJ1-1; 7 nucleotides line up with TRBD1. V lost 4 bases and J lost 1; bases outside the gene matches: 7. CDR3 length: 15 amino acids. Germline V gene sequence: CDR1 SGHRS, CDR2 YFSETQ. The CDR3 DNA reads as TGCGCCAGCAGCCGAGACCGGGACAGGAACACTGAAGCTTTCTTT. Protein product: CASSRDRDRNTEAFF.

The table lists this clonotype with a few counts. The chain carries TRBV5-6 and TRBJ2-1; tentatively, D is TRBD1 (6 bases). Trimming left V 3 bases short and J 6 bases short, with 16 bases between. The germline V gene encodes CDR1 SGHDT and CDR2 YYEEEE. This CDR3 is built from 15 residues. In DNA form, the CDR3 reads TGTGCCAGCAGCTCCCGACAGGCCTCAGGCAATGAGCAGTTCTTC. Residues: CASSSRQASGNEQFF.

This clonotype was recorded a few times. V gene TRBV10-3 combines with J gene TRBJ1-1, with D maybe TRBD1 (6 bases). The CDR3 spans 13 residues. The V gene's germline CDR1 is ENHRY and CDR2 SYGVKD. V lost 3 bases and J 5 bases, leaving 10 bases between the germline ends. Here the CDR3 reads CAISERGGTEAFF. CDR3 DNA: TGTGCCATCAGTGAAAGGGGGGGAACTGAAGCTTTCTTT.

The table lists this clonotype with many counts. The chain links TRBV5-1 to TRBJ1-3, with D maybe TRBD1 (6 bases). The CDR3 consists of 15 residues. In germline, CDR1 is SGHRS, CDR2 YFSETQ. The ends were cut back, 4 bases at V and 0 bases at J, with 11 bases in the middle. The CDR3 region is CASSLEGGSGNTIYF. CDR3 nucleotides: TGCGCCAGCAGCCTGGAAGGGGGCTCTGGAAACACCATATATTTT.

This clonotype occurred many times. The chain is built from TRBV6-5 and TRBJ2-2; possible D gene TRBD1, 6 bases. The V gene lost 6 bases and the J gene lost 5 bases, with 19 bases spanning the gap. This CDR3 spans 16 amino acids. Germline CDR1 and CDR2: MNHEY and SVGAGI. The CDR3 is CASSPQGGSITGELFF. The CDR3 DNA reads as TGTGCCAGCAGCCCCCAAGGGGGATCAATTACCGGGGAGCTGTTTTTT.

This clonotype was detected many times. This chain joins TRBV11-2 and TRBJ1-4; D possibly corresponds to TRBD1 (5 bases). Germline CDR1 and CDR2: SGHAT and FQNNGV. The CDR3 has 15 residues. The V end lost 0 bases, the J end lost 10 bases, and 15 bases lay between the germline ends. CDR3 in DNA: TGTGCCAGCAGCTTAGAGGGGGGAACAGGAGGAAAACTGTTTTTT. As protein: CASSLEGGTGGKLFF.

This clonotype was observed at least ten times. The CDR3 DNA reads TGTGCCAGCAGCGTAGAGTATAGGGGTCTCACAGATACGCAGTATTTT. It specifies CASSVEYRGLTDTQYF. The chain carries TRBV9 and TRBJ2-3; a possible D gene is TRBD1 (5 bases). The CDR3 has 16 residues. The germline V and J ends were trimmed by 0 bases and 2 bases, with 13 bases remaining between them. From germline, CDR1 is SGDLS and CDR2 YYNGEE.

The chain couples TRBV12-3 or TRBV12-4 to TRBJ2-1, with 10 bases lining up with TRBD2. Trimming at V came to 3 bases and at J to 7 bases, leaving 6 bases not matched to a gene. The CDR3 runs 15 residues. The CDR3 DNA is TGTGCCAGCAGTTTCCTAAGCGGGGGGGCGAATGAGCAGTTCTTC. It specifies CASSFLSGGANEQFF.

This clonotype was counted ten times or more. The CDR3 protein is CASSNGPGGNQPQHF. CDR3 bases: TGTGCCAGCAGCAACGGACCTGGAGGTAATCAGCCCCAGCATTTT. The chain carries TRBV6-6 and TRBJ1-5; D is unclear. Germline V CDR1 and CDR2: MNHNY, SVGAGI (reference sequence). Trimming stripped 6 bases from V and 4 bases from J, with 16 bases between. This CDR3 region has 15 residues.